This T cell receptor beta chain stems from a study of cytomegalovirus exposure and HLA in healthy donors. Whole-study findings and limits: In an earlier analysis, productive rearrangement rates for most beta V segments clustered near 87% or 30%. After further analysis at a later stage, 15,000 to 20,000 TCR beta sequences were associated with HLA alleles at 0.05 false discovery rate. One cluster of highly shared sequence variants probably arose as a sequencing artifact. A reported reduction in N-insertions relative to the roughly 700-donor mean was seen in an Asian-associated ancestry cluster in a later analysis.

It was with 60 Vbeta and 13 Jbeta primers that the PCR ran. Produced via immunoSEQ multiplex PCR; TCRdb's table is partial and in-frame only. The table has over 200,000 clones, approximately 80% seen once; the top ten hold approximately 3.9%. V shed 1 base and J shed 4 bases, with 12 bases lying between them. The CDR3 sequence is 15 residues long. Per the germline V gene, CDR1 is SGHRS and CDR2 is YFSETQ. A remark on this clone: The antigen is unknown.

Specimen: PBMCs. The chain joins TRBV5-1 to TRBJ2-1, with D unclear. The receptor comes from a male donor in good health and CMV-seronegative. The CDR3, as DNA: TGCGCCAGCAGCTTGCCTAGAGTATTTTACAATGAGCAGTTCTTC. Translated, it gives CASSLPRVFYNEQFF.